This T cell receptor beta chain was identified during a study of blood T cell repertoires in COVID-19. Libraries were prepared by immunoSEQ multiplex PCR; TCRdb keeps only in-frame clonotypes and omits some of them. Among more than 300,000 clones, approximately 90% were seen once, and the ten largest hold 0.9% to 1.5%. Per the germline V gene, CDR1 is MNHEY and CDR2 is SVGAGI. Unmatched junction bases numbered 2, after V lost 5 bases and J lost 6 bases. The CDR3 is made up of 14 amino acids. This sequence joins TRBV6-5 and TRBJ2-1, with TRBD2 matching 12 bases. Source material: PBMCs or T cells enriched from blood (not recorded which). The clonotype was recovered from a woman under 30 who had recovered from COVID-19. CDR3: CASSRTSGANEQFF. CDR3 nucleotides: TGTGCCAGCAGTAGGACTAGCGGGGCCAATGAGCAGTTCTTC.